The clone carrying this TCR beta chain was seen repeatedly, ten times or more. These data belong to a study of T-cell reconstitution after alpha-beta-depleted transplantation in children. Germline values: CDR1 SQVTM, CDR2 ANQGSEA. V lost 6 bases and J lost 0, with 7 bases in between. The CDR3 runs 12 residues. TCRbeta library preparation incorporated unique molecular identifiers. TCRdb independently ran MiXCR on the PCR reads; one entry per CDR3 protein. The sample includes around 680,000 distinct CDR3 sequences, roughly 15% seen only once; the top ten take approximately 1%. This TCR was recovered from a human donor who donated a stem cell graft to a child with acute myeloid leukemia. Sequencing was performed on PBMCs from the stem cell graft donor, taken from the stem cell graft. The V gene is TRBV29-1, the J gene TRBJ2-3, with a tentative D call TRBD1 (5 bases). The CDR3 DNA reads as TGCAGCGTCCGACAGAGCACAGATACGCAGTATTTT. Translating gives CSVRQSTDTQYF.